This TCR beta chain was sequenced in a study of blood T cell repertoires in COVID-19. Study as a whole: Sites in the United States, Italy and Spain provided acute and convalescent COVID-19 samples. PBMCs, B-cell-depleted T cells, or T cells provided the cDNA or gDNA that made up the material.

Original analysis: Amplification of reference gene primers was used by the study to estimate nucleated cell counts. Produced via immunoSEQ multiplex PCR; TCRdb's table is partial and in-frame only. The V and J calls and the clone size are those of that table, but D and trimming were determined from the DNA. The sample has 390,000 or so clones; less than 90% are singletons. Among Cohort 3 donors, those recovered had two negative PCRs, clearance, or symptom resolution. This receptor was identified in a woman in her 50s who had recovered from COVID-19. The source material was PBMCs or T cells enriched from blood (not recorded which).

Here the CDR3 DNA reads TGTGCCAGCAGCTTCCAGGGGAGCAATCAGCCCCAGCATTTT. Translated, it gives CASSFQGSNQPQHF. V gene TRBV7-9 combines with J gene TRBJ1-5; a weak D match, TRBD1 (6 bases). This CDR3 comprises 14 residues. Germline CDR1 and CDR2: SEHNR and FQNEAQ (reference sequence). V was clipped by 3 bases and J by 1 base, with 7 bases between them.